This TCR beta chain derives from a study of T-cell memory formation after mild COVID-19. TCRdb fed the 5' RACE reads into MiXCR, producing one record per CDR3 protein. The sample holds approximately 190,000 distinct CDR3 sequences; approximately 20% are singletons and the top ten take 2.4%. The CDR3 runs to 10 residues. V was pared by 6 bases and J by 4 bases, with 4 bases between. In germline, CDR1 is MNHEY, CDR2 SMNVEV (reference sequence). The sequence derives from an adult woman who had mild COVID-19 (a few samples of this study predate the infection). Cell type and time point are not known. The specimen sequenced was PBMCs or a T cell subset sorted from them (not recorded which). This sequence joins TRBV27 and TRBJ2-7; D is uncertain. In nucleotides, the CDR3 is TGTGCCAGCAGGGGATACGAGCAGTACTTC. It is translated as CASRGYEQYF.